These 9 T cell receptor beta chains were all obtained from the same sample, sequenced in a study of early stage breast cancer tumors. TCRdb's copy holds only in-frame clones and misses some; the assay was immunoSEQ multiplex PCR. The data show nearly 70,000 clones, 75% to 90% seen once. Sequences were obtained from blood. Every receptor here comes from a person aged 35 to 50 with breast cancer.

The V call is TRBV28, the J call TRBJ2-1; a weak D match, TRBD1 (6 bases). CDR1 is MDHEN and CDR2 is SYDVKM in the germline V gene. This CDR3 spans 18 amino acids. V shed 3 bases and J shed 0 bases, with 18 bases lying between them. The CDR3 loop reads CASSLPLGTPFSYNEQFF. CDR3 nucleotides: TGTGCCAGCAGTTTGCCCCTGGGGACACCTTTCTCCTACAATGAGCAGTTCTTC.

V usage is TRBV28 and J usage is TRBJ1-3; a possible D gene is TRBD1 (5 bases). There are 14 residues in the CDR3. V gave up 5 bases and J gave up 2 bases, with 10 bases separating them. CDR1 and CDR2 from the germline V gene are MDHEN and SYDVKM. CDR3 in amino acids: CASSDLGAGNTIYF. CDR3 coding DNA: TGTGCCAGCAGTGACCTGGGGGCTGGAAACACCATATATTTT.

The genes are TRBV6-5 and TRBJ2-7; tentative D call: TRBD2 (6 bases). Germline V gene sequence: CDR1 MNHEY, CDR2 SVGAGI. Trimming took off 5 bases at V and 3 bases at J, with 11 bases between the two ends. The CDR3 sequence is 13 residues long. CDR3 DNA sequence: TGTGCCAGCAGTAGCCTGGGGGGCTACGAGCAGTACTTC. This translates into CASSSLGGYEQYF.

J is TRBJ2-6 and V is TRBV18; D unresolved. Germline CDR1 reads KGHSH; CDR2 reads LQKENI. This CDR3 spans 15 amino acids. The V end was cut by 2 bases, the J end by 0 bases, with 5 bases between. Here the CDR3 DNA reads TGTGCCAGCTCACCAGATTACTCTGGGGCCAACGTCCTGACTTTC. Its protein product is CASSPDYSGANVLTF.

This chain joins TRBV5-5 and TRBJ1-1; possibly TRBD1 for D (6 bases). The length of the CDR3 is 14 residues. V was cut by 2 bases and J by 6 bases, with 14 bases left in between. Germline CDR1 SGHKS, CDR2 YYEKEE (reference sequence). The CDR3 loop is CASSFSQGFSEAFF. The CDR3 region has the DNA TGTGCCAGCAGCTTCTCGCAGGGGTTTTCTGAAGCTTTCTTT. Full variable domain (remainder filled in from reference TRBV5-5 and TRBJ1-1): DAGVTQSPTHLIKTRGQQVTLRCSPISGHKSVSWYQQVLGQGPQFIFQYYEKEERGRGNFPDRFSARQFPNYSSELNVNALLLGDSALYLCASSFSQGFSEAFFGQGTRLTVV.

The chain couples TRBV6-1 to TRBJ1-5; D ambiguous. The germline V gene encodes CDR1 MNHNS and CDR2 SASEGT. The CDR3 sequence is 13 residues long. The ends were cut back, 4 bases at V and 7 bases at J, with 11 bases in the middle. The CDR3 protein is CASSGFGSQPQHF. CDR3 in DNA: TGTGCCAGCAGTGGCTTCGGGAGCCAGCCCCAGCATTTT.

This clone was recorded only once. The chain is built from TRBV4-1 and TRBJ2-1; 7 bases match TRBD2. Germline V gene sequence: CDR1 MGHRA, CDR2 YSYEKL. The CDR3 length is 17 residues. V shed 1 base and J 6 bases; nucleotides not matched to a gene: 12. The chain's CDR3 is CASSQGNAGVSVNEQFF. The CDR3 region has the DNA TGCGCCAGCAGCCAAGGTAATGCGGGAGTAAGTGTCAATGAGCAGTTCTTC.

V and J are TRBV10-3 and TRBJ2-7; D is ambiguous. Trimming removed 4 bases at V and 5 bases at J, with 15 bases between. This CDR3 has 14 amino acids. Germline CDR1 reads ENHRY; CDR2 reads SYGVKD. The DNA of the CDR3 is TGTGCCATCAGTGTGCAGTGGGCGGTTGACGAGCAGTACTTC. Translating gives CAISVQWAVDEQYF.

The chain couples TRBV28 to TRBJ1-4, with unresolved D. Germline V gene data show CDR1 as MDHEN and CDR2 as SYDVKM. The CDR3 length is 15 residues. V was trimmed by 3 bases and J by 8 bases, leaving 16 bases between them. CDR3 sequence: CASSFRGSRREKLFF. The CDR3 DNA is TGTGCCAGCAGTTTCAGAGGGAGTCGACGGGAAAAACTGTTTTTT.